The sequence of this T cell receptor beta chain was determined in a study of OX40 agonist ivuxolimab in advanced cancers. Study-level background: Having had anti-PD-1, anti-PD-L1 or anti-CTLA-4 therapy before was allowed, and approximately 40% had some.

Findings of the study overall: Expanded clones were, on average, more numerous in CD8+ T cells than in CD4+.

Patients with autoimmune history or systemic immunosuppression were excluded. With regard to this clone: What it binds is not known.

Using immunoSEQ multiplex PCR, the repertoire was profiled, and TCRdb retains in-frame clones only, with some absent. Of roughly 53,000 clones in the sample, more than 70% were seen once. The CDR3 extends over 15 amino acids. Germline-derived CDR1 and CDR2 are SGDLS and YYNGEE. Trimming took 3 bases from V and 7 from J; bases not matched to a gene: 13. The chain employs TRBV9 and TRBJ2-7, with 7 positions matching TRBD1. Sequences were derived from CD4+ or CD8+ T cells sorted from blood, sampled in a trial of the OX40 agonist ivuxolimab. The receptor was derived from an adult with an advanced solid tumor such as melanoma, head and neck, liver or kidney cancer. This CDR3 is CASSAQHRGVGEQYF. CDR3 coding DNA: TGTGCCAGCAGCGCCCAGCACAGGGGAGTGGGGGAGCAGTACTTC.